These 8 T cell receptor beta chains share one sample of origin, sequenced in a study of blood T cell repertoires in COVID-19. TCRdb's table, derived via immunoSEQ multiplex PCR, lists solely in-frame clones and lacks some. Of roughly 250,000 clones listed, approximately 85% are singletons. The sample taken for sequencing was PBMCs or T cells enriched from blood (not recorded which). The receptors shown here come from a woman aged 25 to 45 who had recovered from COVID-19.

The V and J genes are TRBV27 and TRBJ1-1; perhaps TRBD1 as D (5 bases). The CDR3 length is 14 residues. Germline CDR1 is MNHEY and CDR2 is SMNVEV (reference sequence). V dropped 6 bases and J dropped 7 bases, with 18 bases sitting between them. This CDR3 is CASRPPGWKNEAFF. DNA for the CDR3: TGTGCCAGCAGACCACCAGGGTGGAAAAATGAAGCTTTCTTT.

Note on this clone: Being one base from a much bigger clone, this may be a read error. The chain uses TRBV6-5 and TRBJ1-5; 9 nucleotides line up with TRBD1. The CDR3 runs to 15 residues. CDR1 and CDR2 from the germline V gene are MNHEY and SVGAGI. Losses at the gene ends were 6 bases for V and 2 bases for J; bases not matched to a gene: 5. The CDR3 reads CASSRDRGGNQPQHF. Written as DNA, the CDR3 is TGTGCCAGCAGCCGAGACAGGGGGGGCAATCAGCCCCAGCATTTT.

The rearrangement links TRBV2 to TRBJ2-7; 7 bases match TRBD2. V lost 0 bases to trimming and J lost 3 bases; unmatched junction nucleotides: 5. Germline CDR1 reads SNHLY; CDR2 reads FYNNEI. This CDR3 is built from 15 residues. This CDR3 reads CASSEAGREYYEQYF. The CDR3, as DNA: TGTGCCAGCAGTGAAGCGGGGCGGGAGTACTACGAGCAGTACTTC.

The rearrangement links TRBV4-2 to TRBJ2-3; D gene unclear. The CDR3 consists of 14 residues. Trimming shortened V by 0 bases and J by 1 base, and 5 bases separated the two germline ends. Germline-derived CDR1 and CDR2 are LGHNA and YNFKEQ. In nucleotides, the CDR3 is TGTGCCAGCAGCCAAGATCTTGGCACAGATACGCAGTATTTT. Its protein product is CASSQDLGTDTQYF.

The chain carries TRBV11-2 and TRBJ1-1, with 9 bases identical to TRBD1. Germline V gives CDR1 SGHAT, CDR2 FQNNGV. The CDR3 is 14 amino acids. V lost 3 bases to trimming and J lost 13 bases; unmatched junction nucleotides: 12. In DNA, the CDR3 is TGTGCCAGCAGCTTGACCTCTTACAGGGGGCGGGGTTTCTTT. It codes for CASSLTSYRGRGFF.

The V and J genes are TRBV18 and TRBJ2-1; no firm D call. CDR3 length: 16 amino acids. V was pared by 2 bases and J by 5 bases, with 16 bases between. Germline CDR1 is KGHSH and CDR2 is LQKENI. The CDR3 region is CASSPIQVRSNNEQFF. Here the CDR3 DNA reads TGTGCCAGCTCACCAATCCAGGTTAGATCCAACAATGAGCAGTTCTTC.

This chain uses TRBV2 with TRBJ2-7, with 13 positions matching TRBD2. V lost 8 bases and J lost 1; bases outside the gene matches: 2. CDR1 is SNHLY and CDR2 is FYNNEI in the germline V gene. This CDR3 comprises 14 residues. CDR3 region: CASGTSGESYEQYF. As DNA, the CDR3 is TGTGCCAGCGGGACTAGCGGGGAATCCTACGAGCAGTACTTC.

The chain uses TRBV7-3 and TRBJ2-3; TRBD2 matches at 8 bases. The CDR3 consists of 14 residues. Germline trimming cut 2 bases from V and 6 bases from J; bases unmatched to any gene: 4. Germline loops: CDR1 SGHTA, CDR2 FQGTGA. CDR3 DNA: TGTGCCAGCAGCTTAGGGACTAGTAGCGATACGCAGTATTTT. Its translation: CASSLGTSSDTQYF.